This TCR beta chain was sequenced in a study of CD8+CD57+ T cells in acquired aplastic anemia. At least ten counts were recorded for this clonotype. From germline, CDR1 is SGDLS and CDR2 YYNGEE. Trimming pared 0 bases from V and 3 bases from J, leaving 9 bases between. CDR3 length: 14 amino acids. Genomic DNA served as template for TCR beta VDJ and CDR3 profiling. TCRdb redid the calling of the reads with MiXCR, one entry per CDR3 protein. The sample shows 180,000 or so distinct CDR3 sequences, less than 60% of them seen only once. The sequenced patients had an expansion of CD8+CD57+ cells seen by flow cytometry.

The TCR originated in a human donor with aplastic anemia. The sample comprised sorted CD4+, CD8+, or CD8+CD57+ T cells (not recorded which) from PBMCs. V usage is TRBV9 and J usage is TRBJ1-1; D gene ambiguous. The CDR3 reads CASSVEVRDTEAFF. CDR3 coding DNA: TGTGCCAGCAGCGTAGAGGTGAGGGACACTGAAGCTTTCTTT.